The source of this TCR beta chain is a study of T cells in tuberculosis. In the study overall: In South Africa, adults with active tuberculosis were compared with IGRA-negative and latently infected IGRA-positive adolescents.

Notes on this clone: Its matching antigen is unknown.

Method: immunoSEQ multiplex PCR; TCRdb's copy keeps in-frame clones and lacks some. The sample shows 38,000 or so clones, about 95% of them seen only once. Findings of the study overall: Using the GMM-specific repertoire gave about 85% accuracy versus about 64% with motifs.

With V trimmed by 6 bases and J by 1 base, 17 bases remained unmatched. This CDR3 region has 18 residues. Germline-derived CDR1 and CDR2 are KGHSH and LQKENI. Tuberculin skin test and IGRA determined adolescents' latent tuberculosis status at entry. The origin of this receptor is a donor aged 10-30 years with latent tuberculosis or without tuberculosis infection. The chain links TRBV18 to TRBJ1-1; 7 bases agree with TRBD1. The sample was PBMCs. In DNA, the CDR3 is TGTGCCAGCTCTCGACTCCCTTCGACAGGGCAGGAGAACACTGAAGCTTTCTTT. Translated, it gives CASSRLPSTGQENTEAFF.